These 3 T cell receptor beta chains were all obtained from the same sample, sequenced in a study of blood T cell repertoires in COVID-19 (dated by TCRdb to about 2020). The protocol used for the library was the immunoSEQ multiplex PCR assay. The table was pulled from immuneACCESS by TCRdb, which kept in-frame rearrangements only. Such tables lose some clones; where checked, under half of the loss comes from unresolved V genes, and the rest has no known cause. The sample data list 50,000 or so clones, and over 85% of these were observed just once. The ten largest clones add up to over 10% of the sample. The sequencing input was peripheral blood. The receptors here all came from a man older than 75 with acute or convalescent COVID-19.

The chain uses TRBV30 and TRBJ1-1, with unresolved D. Between the trimmed V and J ends, which lost 1 base and 7 bases, there was a span of 7 bases. The germline V gene encodes CDR1 GTSNPN and CDR2 SVGIG (reference sequence). The CDR3 has 11 residues. Written as DNA, the CDR3 is TGTGCCTGGAGTGAGGAGGGTGAAGCTTTCTTT. Translated, it gives CAWSEEGEAFF.

This chain uses TRBV5-6 with TRBJ1-2; tentatively, D is TRBD1 (6 bases). Trimming stripped 0 bases from V and 4 bases from J, with 16 bases between. Germline V gives CDR1 SGHDT, CDR2 YYEEEE. CDR3 length equals 16 residues. The DNA for the CDR3 is TGTGCCAGCAGCTTGGGGGCCCCACCAGGGGCCTATGGCTACACCTTC. Translation: CASSLGAPPGAYGYTF. The complete variable domain, with remaining parts taken from reference TRBV5-6 and TRBJ1-2, reads DAGVTQSPTHLIKTRGQQVTLRCSPKSGHDTVSWYQQALGQGPQFIFQYYEEEERQRGNFPDRFSGHQFPNYSSELNVNALLLGDSALYLCASSLGAPPGAYGYTFGSGTRLTVV.

This clone was seen a handful of times. The CDR3 DNA reads TGTGCCAGCAGCCCCCGGACAGCAACGGGCACTGAAGCTTTCTTT. Encoded protein: CASSPRTATGTEAFF. This chain connects TRBV13 to TRBJ1-1, with D possibly matching TRBD1 (6 bases). Germline CDR1 PRHDT, CDR2 FYEKMQ (reference sequence). With 5 bases removed from V and 4 bases from J, the gap between germline ends came to 17 bases. The CDR3 totals 15 residues.